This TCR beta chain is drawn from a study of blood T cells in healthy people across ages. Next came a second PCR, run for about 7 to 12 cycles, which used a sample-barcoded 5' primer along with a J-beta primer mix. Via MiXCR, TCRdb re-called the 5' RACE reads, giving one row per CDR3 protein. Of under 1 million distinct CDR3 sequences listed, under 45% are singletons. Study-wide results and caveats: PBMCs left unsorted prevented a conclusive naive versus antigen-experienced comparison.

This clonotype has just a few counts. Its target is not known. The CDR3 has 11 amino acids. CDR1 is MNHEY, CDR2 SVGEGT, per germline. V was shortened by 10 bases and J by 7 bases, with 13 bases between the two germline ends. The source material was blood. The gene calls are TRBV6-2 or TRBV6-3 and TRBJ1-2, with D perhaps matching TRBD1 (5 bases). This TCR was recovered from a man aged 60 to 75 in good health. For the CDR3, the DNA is TGTGCCACCTCAGGGTATCTTGGCTACACCTTC. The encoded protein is CATSGYLGYTF.